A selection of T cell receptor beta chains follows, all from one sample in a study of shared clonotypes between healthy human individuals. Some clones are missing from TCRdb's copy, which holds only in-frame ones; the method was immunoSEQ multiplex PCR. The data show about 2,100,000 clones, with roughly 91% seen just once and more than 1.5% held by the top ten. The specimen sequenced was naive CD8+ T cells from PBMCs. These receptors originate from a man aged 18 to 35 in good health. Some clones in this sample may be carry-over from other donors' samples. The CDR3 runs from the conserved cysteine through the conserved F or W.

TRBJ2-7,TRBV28,CASSDDRESLNF
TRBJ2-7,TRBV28,CASSFRGLPYEQYF
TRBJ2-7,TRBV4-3,CASSPGASGAYEQYF
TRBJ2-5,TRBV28,CASSNGLEETQYF
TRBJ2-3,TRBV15,CATSRELTANYDF
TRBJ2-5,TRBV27,CASSPVAGGFGETQYF
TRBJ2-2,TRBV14,CASSQGGRAQAGELFF
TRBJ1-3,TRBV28,CASSFAGAGNTIYF
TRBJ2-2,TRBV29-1,CSGRGGSGTGELFF
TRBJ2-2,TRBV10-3,CAISGYLAGGPGTGELFF
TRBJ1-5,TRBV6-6,CASSYEGYSNQPQHF
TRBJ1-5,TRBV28,CASSLWDRNNQPQHF
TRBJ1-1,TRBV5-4,CASSPRDRGIVEAFF
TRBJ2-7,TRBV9,CASSVGSSYEQYF
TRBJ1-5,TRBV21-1,CASSKLGQGQGPQHF
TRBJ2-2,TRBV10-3,CAIRDGRTGELFF
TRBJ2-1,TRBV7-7,CASSLGQEGDNEQFF
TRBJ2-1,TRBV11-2,CASSQKSSYNEQFF
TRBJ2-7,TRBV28,CASSPGQGTIWNTYEQYF
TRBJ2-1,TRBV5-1,CASSFTGPKGEKFF
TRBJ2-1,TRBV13,CASSSSSGLAGATYNEQFF
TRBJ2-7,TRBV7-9,CASSPRTGGNEQYF
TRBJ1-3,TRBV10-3,CAISAADTSSGNTIYF
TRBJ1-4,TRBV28,CASSLNSGTGGEKLFF
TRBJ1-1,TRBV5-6,CASSLGGWGTEAFF
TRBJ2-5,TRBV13,CASSSRTGKETQYF
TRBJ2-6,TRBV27,CASRLTGANVLTF
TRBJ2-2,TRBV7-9,CASVTGELFF
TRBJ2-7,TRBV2,CASREDDRGSYEQYF
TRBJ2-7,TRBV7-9,CASSLTGSSYEQYF
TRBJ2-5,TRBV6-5,CASSYVSTFWYF
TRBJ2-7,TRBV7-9,CASSGTYEQYF
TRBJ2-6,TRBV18,CASSPGSSGANVLTF
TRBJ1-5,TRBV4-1,CASSQELATPQPQHF
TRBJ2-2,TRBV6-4,CASSATSGYTGELFF
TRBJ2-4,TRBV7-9,CASSLGTGLAKNIQYF
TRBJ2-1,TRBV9,CASSVATANNEQFF